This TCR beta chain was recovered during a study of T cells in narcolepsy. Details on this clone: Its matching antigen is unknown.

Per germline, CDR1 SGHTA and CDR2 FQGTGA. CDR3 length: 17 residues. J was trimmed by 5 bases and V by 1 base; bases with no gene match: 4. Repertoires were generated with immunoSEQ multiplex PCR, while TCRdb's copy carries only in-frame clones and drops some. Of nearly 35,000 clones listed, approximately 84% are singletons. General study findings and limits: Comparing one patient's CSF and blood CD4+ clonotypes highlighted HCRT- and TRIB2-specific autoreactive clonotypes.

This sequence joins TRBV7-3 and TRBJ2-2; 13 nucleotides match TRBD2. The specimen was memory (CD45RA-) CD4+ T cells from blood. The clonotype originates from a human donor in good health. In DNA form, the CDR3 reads TGTGCCAGCAGCTTAATACCGGGACTAGCGGGGACCGGGGAGCTGTTTTTT. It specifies CASSLIPGLAGTGELFF.